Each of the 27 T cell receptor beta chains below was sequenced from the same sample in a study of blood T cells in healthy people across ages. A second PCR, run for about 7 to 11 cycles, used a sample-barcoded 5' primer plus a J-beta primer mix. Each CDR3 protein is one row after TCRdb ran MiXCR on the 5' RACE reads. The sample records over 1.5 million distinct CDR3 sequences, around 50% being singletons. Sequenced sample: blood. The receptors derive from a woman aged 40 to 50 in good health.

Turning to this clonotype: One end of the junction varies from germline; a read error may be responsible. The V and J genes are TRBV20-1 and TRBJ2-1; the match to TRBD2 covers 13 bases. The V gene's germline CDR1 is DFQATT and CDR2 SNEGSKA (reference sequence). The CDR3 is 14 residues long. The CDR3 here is CSTSGGASWNEQFF. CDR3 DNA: TGCAGTACTAGCGGGGGGGCTTCTTGGAATGAGCAGTTCTTC.

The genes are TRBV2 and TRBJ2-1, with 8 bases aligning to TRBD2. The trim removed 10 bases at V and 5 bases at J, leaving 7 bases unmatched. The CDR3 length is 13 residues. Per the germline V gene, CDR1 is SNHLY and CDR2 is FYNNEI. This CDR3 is CATKRGLNNEQFF. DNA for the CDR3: TGTGCCACAAAGCGGGGGTTAAACAATGAGCAGTTCTTC.

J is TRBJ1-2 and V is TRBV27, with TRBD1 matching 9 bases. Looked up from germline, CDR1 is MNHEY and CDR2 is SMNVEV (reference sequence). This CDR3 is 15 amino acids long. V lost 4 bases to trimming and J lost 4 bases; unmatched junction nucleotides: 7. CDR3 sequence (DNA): TGTGCCAGCAGTTCGCCGACAGGGGGTGCCTATGGCTACACCTTC. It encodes CASSSPTGGAYGYTF.

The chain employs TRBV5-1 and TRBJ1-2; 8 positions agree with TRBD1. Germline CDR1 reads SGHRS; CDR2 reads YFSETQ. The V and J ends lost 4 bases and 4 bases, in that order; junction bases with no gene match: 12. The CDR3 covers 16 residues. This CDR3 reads CASSPGQGAIVYGYTF. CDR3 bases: TGCGCCAGCAGCCCCGGTCAGGGGGCAATTGTCTATGGCTACACCTTC. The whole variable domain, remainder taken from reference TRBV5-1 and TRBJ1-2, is KAGVTQTPRYLIKTRGQQVTLSCSPISGHRSVSWYQQTPGQGLQFLFEYFSETQRNKGNFPGRFSGRQFSNSRSEMNVSTLELGDSALYLCASSPGQGAIVYGYTFGSGTRLTVV.

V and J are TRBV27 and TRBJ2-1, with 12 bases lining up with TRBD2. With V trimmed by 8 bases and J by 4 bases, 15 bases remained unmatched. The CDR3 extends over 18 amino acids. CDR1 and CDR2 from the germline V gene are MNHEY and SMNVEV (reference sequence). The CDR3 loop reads CASFLTLSSGGVYNEQFF. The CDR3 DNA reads TGTGCCAGCTTCCTAACCCTTTCTAGCGGGGGGGTTTACAATGAGCAGTTCTTC.

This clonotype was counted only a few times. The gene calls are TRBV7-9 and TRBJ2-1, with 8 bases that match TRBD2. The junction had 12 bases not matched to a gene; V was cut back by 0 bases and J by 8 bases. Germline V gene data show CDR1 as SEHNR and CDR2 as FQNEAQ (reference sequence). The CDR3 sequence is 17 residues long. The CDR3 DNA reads TGTGCCAGCAGCTTAGCTCTTGTGAGCGGGGGCCTGGATGAGCAGTTCTTC. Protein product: CASSLALVSGGLDEQFF.

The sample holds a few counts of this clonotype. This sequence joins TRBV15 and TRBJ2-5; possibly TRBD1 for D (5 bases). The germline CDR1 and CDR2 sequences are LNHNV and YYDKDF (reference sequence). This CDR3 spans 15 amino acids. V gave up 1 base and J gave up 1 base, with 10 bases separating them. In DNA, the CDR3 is TGTGCCACCAGCAGAGCCAGGGCGGCCCAAGAGACCCAGTACTTC. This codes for CATSRARAAQETQYF.

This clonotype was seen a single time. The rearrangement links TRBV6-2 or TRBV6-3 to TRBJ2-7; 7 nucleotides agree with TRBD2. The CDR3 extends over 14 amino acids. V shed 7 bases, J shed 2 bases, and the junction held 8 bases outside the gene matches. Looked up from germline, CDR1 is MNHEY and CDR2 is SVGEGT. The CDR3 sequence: CASMGGLTPYEQYF. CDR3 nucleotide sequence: TGTGCCAGCATGGGGGGGTTGACTCCCTACGAGCAGTACTTC.

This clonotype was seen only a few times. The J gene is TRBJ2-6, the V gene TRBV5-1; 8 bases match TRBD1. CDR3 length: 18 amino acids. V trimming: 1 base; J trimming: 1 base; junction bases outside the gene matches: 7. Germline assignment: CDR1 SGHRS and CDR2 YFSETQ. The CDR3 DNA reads TGCGCCAGCAGCTTGTCTTTCCAGGGGGCTTCTGGGGCCAACGTCCTGACTTTC. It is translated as CASSLSFQGASGANVLTF. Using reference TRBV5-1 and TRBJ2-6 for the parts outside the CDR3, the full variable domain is KAGVTQTPRYLIKTRGQQVTLSCSPISGHRSVSWYQQTPGQGLQFLFEYFSETQRNKGNFPGRFSGRQFSNSRSEMNVSTLELGDSALYLCASSLSFQGASGANVLTFGAGSRLTVL.

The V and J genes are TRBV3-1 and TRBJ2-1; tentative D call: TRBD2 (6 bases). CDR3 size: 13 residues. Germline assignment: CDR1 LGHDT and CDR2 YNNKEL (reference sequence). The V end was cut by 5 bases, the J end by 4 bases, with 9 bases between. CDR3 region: CASSAGRYNEQFF. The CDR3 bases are TGTGCCAGCAGCGCGGGACGGTACAATGAGCAGTTCTTC.

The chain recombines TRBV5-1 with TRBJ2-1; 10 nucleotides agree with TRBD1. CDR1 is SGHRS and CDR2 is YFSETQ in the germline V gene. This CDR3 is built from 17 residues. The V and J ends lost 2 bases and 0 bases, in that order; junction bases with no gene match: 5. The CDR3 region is CASSFPGTGVSYNEQFF. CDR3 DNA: TGCGCCAGCAGCTTCCCCGGGACAGGGGTCTCCTACAATGAGCAGTTCTTC.

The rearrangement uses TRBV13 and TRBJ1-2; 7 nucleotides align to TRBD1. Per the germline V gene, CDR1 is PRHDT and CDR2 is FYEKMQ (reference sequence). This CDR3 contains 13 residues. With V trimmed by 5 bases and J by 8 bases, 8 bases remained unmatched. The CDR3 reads CASSRGQTEGYTF. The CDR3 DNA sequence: TGTGCCAGCAGCCGGGGACAGACGGAGGGCTACACCTTC.

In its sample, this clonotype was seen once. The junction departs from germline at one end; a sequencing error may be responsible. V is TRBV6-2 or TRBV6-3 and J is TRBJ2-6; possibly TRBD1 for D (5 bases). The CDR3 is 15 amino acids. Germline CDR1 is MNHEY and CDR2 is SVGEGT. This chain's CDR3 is CASSKQVSGTNVLTF. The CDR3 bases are TGTGCCAGCAGTAAACAGGTCTCTGGGACCAACGTCCTGACTTTC.

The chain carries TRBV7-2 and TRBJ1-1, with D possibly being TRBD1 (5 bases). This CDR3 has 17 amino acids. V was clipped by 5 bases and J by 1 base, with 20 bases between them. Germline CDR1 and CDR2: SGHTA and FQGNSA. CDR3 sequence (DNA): TGTGCCAGCAGCCCCTGGGGGACCCTCTCAACGAACACTGAAGCTTTCTTT. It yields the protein CASSPWGTLSTNTEAFF.

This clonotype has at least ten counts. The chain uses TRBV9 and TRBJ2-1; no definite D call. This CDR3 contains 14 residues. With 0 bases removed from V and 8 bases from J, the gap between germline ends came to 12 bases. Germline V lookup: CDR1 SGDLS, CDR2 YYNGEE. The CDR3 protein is CASSVEGIGDEQFF. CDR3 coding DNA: TGTGCCAGCAGCGTAGAAGGGATAGGCGATGAGCAGTTCTTC.

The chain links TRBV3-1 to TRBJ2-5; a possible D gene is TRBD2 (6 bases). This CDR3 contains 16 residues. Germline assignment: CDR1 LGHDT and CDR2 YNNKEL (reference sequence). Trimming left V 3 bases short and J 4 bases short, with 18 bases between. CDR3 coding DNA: TGTGCCAGCAGCCAGGAGGGCTACGGAATCCGAGAGACCCAGTACTTC. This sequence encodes CASSQEGYGIRETQYF.

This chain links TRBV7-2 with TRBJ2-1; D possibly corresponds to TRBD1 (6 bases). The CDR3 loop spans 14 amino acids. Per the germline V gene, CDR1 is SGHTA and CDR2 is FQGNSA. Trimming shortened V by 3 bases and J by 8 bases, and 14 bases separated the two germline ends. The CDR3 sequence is CASSLAQGTHEQFF. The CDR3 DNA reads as TGTGCCAGCAGCTTGGCTCAGGGGACCCATGAGCAGTTCTTC. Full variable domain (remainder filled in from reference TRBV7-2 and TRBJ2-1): GAGVSQSPSNKVTEKGKDVELRCDPISGHTALYWYRQSLGQGLEFLIYFQGNSAPDKSGLPSDRFSAERTGGSVSTLTIQRTQQEDSAVYLCASSLAQGTHEQFFGPGTRLTVL.

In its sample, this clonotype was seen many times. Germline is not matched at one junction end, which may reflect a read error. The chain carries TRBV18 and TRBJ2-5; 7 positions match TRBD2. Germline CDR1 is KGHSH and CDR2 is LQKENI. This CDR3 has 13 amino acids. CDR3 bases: TGCGCCAGCAGCCTAGGACTAGAAGAGACCCAGTACTTC. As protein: CASSLGLEETQYF.

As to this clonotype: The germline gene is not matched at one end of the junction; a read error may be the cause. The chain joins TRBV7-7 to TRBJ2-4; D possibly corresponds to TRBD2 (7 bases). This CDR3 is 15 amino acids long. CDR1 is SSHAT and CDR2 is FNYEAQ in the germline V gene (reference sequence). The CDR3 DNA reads TGTGCTAGCAGCTTGGGGGCAGGGGACTACAATGAGCAGTACTTC. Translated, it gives CASSLGAGDYNEQYF.

The DNA for the CDR3 is TGTGCCAGCAGTTTGGGGATGGGGACCCAGTACTTC. Its protein product is CASSLGMGTQYF. The chain employs TRBV12-3 or TRBV12-4 and TRBJ2-5, with D unclear. The CDR3 contains 12 residues. The V end was cut by 3 bases, the J end by 7 bases, with 9 bases between.

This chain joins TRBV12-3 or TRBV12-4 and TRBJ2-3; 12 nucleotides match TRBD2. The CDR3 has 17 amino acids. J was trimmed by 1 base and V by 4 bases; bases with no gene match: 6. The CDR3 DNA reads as TGTGCCAGCAGTTCACCTAGCGGGGGGGTTCGCACAGATACGCAGTATTTT. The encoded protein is CASSSPSGGVRTDTQYF.

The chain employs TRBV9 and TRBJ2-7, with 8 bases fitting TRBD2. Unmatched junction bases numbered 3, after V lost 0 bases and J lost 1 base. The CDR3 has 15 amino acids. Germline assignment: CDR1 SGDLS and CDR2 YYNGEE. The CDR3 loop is CASSVAGGPSYEQYF. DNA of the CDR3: TGTGCCAGCAGCGTAGCGGGGGGGCCGTCCTACGAGCAGTACTTC.

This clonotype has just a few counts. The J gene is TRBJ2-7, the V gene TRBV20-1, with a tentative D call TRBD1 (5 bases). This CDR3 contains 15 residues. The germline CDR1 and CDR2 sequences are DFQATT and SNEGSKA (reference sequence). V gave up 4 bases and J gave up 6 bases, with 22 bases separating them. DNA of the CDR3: TGCAGTGCTAAAGAAGCCCGCACAGGAGCAACCGAGCAGTACTTC. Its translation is CSAKEARTGATEQYF.

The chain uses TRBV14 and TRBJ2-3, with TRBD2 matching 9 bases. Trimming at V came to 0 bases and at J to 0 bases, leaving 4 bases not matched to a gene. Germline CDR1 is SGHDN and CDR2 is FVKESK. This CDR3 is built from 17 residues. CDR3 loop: CASSQDLAGPSTDTQYF. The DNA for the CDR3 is TGTGCCAGCAGCCAAGATCTAGCGGGGCCAAGCACAGATACGCAGTATTTT. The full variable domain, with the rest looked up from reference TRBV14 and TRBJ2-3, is EAGVTQFPSHSVIEKGQTVTLRCDPISGHDNLYWYRRVMGKEIKFLLHFVKESKQDESGMPNNRFLAERTGGTYSTLKVQPAELEDSGVYFCASSQDLAGPSTDTQYFGPGTRLTVL.

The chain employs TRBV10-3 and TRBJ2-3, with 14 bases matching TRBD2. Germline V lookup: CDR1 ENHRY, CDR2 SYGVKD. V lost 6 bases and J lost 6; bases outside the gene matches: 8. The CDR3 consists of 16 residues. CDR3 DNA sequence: TGTGCCATCAGGGGGACTAGCGGGGGCTCAAGGGATACGCAGTATTTT. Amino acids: CAIRGTSGGSRDTQYF.

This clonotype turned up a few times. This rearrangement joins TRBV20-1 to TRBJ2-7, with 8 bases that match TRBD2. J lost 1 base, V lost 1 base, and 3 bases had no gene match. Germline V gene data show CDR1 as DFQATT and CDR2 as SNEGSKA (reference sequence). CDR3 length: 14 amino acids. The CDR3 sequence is CSARVLAGSYEQYF. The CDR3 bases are TGCAGTGCTAGAGTATTAGCGGGGTCCTACGAGCAGTACTTC.

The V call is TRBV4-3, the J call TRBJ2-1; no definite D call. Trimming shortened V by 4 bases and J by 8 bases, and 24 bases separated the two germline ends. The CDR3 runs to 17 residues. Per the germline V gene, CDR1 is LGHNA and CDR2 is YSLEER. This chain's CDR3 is CASSPLKGPPWSDEQFF. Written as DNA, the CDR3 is TGCGCCAGCAGCCCCCTAAAAGGACCTCCGTGGAGCGATGAGCAGTTCTTC.